This passage covers 31 T cell receptor beta chains from one sample sequenced in a study of regulatory T cells in long-lasting Graves disease. Library construction for TCR beta used iRepertoire HTBI primers and Arm-PCR of CDR3 regions. MiXCR was run by TCRdb on the multiplex PCR reads, yielding one entry per CDR3 protein. This sample carries roughly 500,000 distinct CDR3 sequences, about 14% of them seen once, and the ten largest clones take over 7.5%. Time point indicated: newly diagnosed GD, antithyroid drugs for less than 3 months. PBMC-derived RNA was used for the TCR library. This same sample was also part of a study on T cells in Graves' hyperthyroidism and ophthalmopathy.

Here the sequenced sample was peripheral blood mononuclear cells (PBMCs), taken at new diagnosis, from a patient treated with antithyroid drugs. The source is a young man with Graves disease.

This clonotype was counted at least ten times. This sequence joins TRBV7-8 and TRBJ2-3, with 11 positions matching TRBD2. V trimming: 0 bases; J trimming: 5 bases; junction bases outside the gene matches: 7. This CDR3 has 17 residues. CDR1 is SGHVS, CDR2 FQNEAQ, per germline. The CDR3 coding sequence is TGTGCCAGCAGCTTAGCTGGTAGCGGGAGGGCAGGAGATACGCAGTATTTT. Its protein product is CASSLAGSGRAGDTQYF. Drawing the rest from reference TRBV7-8 and TRBJ2-3, the complete variable domain is GAGVSQSPRYKVAKRGQDVALRCDPISGHVSLFWYQQALGQGPEFLTYFQNEAQLDKSGLPSDRFFAERPEGSVSTLKIQRTQQEDSAVYLCASSLAGSGRAGDTQYFGPGTRLTVL.

Many counts were recorded for this clonotype. V usage is TRBV28 and J usage is TRBJ2-2, with D possibly TRBD2 on 5 matching bases. Trimming took off 4 bases at V and 2 bases at J, with 11 bases between the two ends. Germline values: CDR1 MDHEN, CDR2 SYDVKM. CDR3 length: 15 residues. The CDR3 DNA follows: TGTGCCAGCAGTTCGCCCGGGAAAAACACCGGGGAGCTGTTTTTT. It codes for CASSSPGKNTGELFF.

The gene calls are TRBV6-1 and TRBJ2-7; D assignment may be TRBD1 or TRBD2 (5 bases each). Between the trimmed V and J ends, which lost 4 bases and 5 bases, there was a span of 9 bases. This CDR3 contains 12 residues. Germline CDR1 is MNHNS and CDR2 is SASEGT. The CDR3 DNA reads as TGTGCCAGCAGTGGGGGGTACCACGAGCAGTACTTC. Protein: CASSGGYHEQYF.

Ten or more counts support this clonotype. The chain carries TRBV5-1 and TRBJ1-5; D remains unclear. V was clipped by 2 bases and J by 0 bases, with 6 bases between them. The CDR3 contains 14 residues. CDR1 and CDR2 from the germline V gene are SGHRS and YFSETQ. CDR3 coding DNA: TGCGCCAGCAGCTTAGGATATAGCAATCAGCCCCAGCATTTT. Amino acid sequence: CASSLGYSNQPQHF. The variable domain in full, with the rest retrieved from reference TRBV5-1 and TRBJ1-5, is KAGVTQTPRYLIKTRGQQVTLSCSPISGHRSVSWYQQTPGQGLQFLFEYFSETQRNKGNFPGRFSGRQFSNSRSEMNVSTLELGDSALYLCASSLGYSNQPQHFGDGTRLSIL.

This clonotype was seen many times. The chain employs TRBV30 and TRBJ1-6; D gene ambiguous. Germline loops: CDR1 GTSNPN, CDR2 SVGIG (reference sequence). Trimming left V 0 bases short and J 8 bases short, with 5 bases between. The CDR3 contains 12 residues. The CDR3 sequence: CAWSVLDSPLHF. The CDR3 nucleotides read TGTGCCTGGAGTGTACTGGATTCACCCCTCCACTTT.

This clonotype has a count of ten or more. CDR3 in DNA: TGTGCCAGCAGTTCCGGGGATGGGTATCAGCCCCAGCATTTT. Its protein product is CASSSGDGYQPQHF. The chain has TRBV6-2 or TRBV6-3 and TRBJ1-5; D remains ambiguous. The CDR3 extends over 14 amino acids. V was cut by 4 bases and J by 5 bases, with 12 bases left in between. Germline V gene data show CDR1 as MNHEY and CDR2 as SVGEGT.

Many counts were recorded for this clonotype. The V and J genes are TRBV12-5 and TRBJ2-5; 9 bases map to TRBD1. Unmatched junction bases numbered 10, after V lost 3 bases and J lost 5 bases. The germline CDR1 and CDR2 sequences are LGHNT and FRNRAP. This CDR3 is built from 16 residues. The CDR3, as DNA: TGTGCTAGTGGTTTCGGGACAGGGACCAAGTGGGAGACCCAGTACTTC. Its protein is CASGFGTGTKWETQYF.

At least ten counts were recorded for this clonotype. This chain links TRBV20-1 with TRBJ2-7; no definite D call. Trimming left V 1 base short and J 3 bases short, with 7 bases between. Germline V gene data show CDR1 as DFQATT and CDR2 as SNEGSKA (reference sequence). This CDR3 contains 12 residues. CDR3 bases: TGCAGTGCTAGAGGGGTGATCTACGAGCAGTACTTC. Protein sequence: CSARGVIYEQYF.

This clonotype occurred many times. This rearrangement joins TRBV28 to TRBJ2-7; D not resolved. Germline CDR1 MDHEN, CDR2 SYDVKM. This CDR3 is 13 amino acids long. V lost 5 bases to trimming and J lost 1 base, with 9 bases between them. This chain's CDR3 is CASSRLPSYEQYF. CDR3 coding DNA: TGTGCCAGCAGTCGCCTCCCATCCTACGAGCAGTACTTC.

This clonotype was counted ten times or more. This may come from a read error, since a much larger clone is one base off. The chain recombines TRBV12-3 or TRBV12-4 with TRBJ1-5; D call uncertain. The CDR3 contains 15 residues. CDR3 amino acids: CASSPTSRAYQPRHF. DNA for the CDR3: TGTGCCAGCAGTCCCACATCCCGGGCTTATCAGCCCCGGCATTTT.

This clonotype was observed a handful of times. The chain is built from TRBV12-3 or TRBV12-4 and TRBJ2-1; D is ambiguous. V lost 0 bases to trimming and J lost 4 bases, with 10 bases between them. This CDR3 has 15 amino acids. Written as DNA, the CDR3 is TGTGCCAGCAGTTTAGCGGTAATGGTATACAATGAGCAGTTCTTC. It codes for CASSLAVMVYNEQFF.

This clonotype was seen many times. V gene TRBV7-9 combines with J gene TRBJ2-7; 10 nucleotides align to TRBD1. CDR1 and CDR2 from the germline V gene are SEHNR and FQNEAQ (reference sequence). This CDR3 is built from 14 residues. With V trimmed by 6 bases and J by 7 bases, 9 bases remained unmatched. CDR3 region: CASRRGDRGGEQYF. CDR3 nucleotides: TGTGCCAGCAGGAGGGGGGACAGGGGTGGAGAGCAGTACTTC. The whole variable domain, remainder taken from reference TRBV7-9 and TRBJ2-7, is DTGVSQNPRHKITKRGQNVTFRCDPISEHNRLYWYRQTLGQGPEFLTYFQNEAQLEKSRLLSDRFSAERPKGSFSTLEIQRTEQGDSAMYLCASRRGDRGGEQYFGPGTRLTVT.

Details on this clonotype: The junction departs from the called germline gene at one end, perhaps through a read error. The CDR3 DNA reads TGTGCCGGCAGTTTAGCAGGGACAGGGAGGGCTTACGAGCAGTACTTC. This codes for CAGSLAGTGRAYEQYF. The chain carries TRBV12-3 or TRBV12-4 and TRBJ2-7; TRBD1 matches 9 bases. The CDR3 sequence is 16 residues long.

The J gene is TRBJ1-6, the V gene TRBV2; D call uncertain. The CDR3 extends over 13 amino acids. Germline V gene lookup returns CDR1 SNHLY and CDR2 FYNNEI. Trimming cost V 1 base and J 6 bases, with 4 bases left between them. The CDR3 DNA follows: TGTGCCAGCAGTGAAGTGGGTAATTCACCCCTCCACTTT. The encoded protein is CASSEVGNSPLHF.

This clonotype has ten or more counts. The chain combines TRBV7-3 with TRBJ2-1; perhaps D is TRBD1 or TRBD2 (6 bases each). V was shortened by 4 bases and J by 9 bases, with 16 bases between the two germline ends. Germline V gives CDR1 SGHTA, CDR2 FQGTGA. The CDR3 sequence is 14 residues long. The CDR3 coding sequence is TGTGCCAGCAGCTCCAGGACAGACGGGGGTGAGCAGTTCTTC. Protein product: CASSSRTDGGEQFF.

This clonotype was found many times. The genes are TRBV15 and TRBJ2-7, with TRBD1 matching 7 bases. The CDR3 is 15 residues long. J gave up 3 bases and V 4 bases, and 9 bases lay outside the gene matches. Germline V CDR1 and CDR2: LNHNV, YYDKDF (reference sequence). CDR3 coding DNA: TGTGCCACCAGCAACAAGGGACAGACCCTCTACGAGCAGTACTTC. This encodes CATSNKGQTLYEQYF.

There are many counts of this clonotype. The chain couples TRBV3-1 to TRBJ1-3, with unresolved D. Germline-derived CDR1 and CDR2 are LGHDT and YNNKEL (reference sequence). The CDR3 is 15 amino acids. V was shortened by 4 bases and J by 4 bases, with 14 bases between the two germline ends. CDR3 bases: TGTGCCAGCAGCCGCGAAAGGGAGGTGGGAAACACCATATATTTT. It specifies CASSREREVGNTIYF.

The chain links TRBV29-1 to TRBJ1-1; 8 bases are a match to TRBD1. With V trimmed by 7 bases and J by 5 bases, 12 bases remained unmatched. CDR1 and CDR2 (germline): SQVTM, ANQGSEA. The CDR3 consists of 14 residues. CDR3 amino acids: CSATSRTGRTEAFF. As DNA, the CDR3 is TGCAGCGCCACTTCCAGGACAGGGCGGACTGAAGCTTTCTTT.

This clonotype was recorded at least ten times. This chain joins TRBV11-2 and TRBJ1-6; no clear D gene. This CDR3 region has 14 residues. Germline V gene lookup returns CDR1 SGHAT and CDR2 FQNNGV. V was trimmed by 6 bases and J by 4 bases, leaving 10 bases between them. The CDR3 DNA sequence: TGTGCCAGCAGAGTGCAGAAGTATAATTCACCCCTCCACTTT. It yields the protein CASRVQKYNSPLHF.

The table lists this clonotype with a few counts. The chain recombines TRBV12-3 or TRBV12-4 with TRBJ1-4, with D perhaps TRBD1 (5 bases). This CDR3 is 15 amino acids long. V was clipped by 6 bases and J by 7 bases, with 18 bases between them. CDR3 amino acids: CASSQDPGGVEKLFF. The CDR3 coding sequence is TGTGCCAGCAGCCAAGACCCCGGGGGGGTTGAAAAACTGTTTTTT.

This clonotype was recorded many times. This sequence joins TRBV29-1 and TRBJ1-5; 9 bases match TRBD1. The V gene's germline CDR1 is SQVTM and CDR2 ANQGSEA. Trimming at V came to 4 bases and at J to 2 bases, leaving 0 bases not matched to a gene. The CDR3 covers 13 residues. CDR3 protein: CSVGTGGNQPQHF. CDR3 sequence (DNA): TGCAGCGTTGGGACAGGGGGCAATCAGCCCCAGCATTTT.

This clonotype was seen at least ten times. V is TRBV29-1 and J is TRBJ1-2; D not resolved. The V end was cut by 3 bases, the J end by 4 bases, with 9 bases between. In germline, CDR1 is SQVTM, CDR2 ANQGSEA. This CDR3 is 12 amino acids long. The CDR3 DNA follows: TGCAGCGTTGACGGCGGATCCTATGGCTACACCTTC. Translation gives CSVDGGSYGYTF. Combining the CDR3 with reference TRBV29-1 and TRBJ1-2 gives the whole variable domain SAVISQKPSRDICQRGTSLTIQCQVDSQVTMMFWYRQQPGQSLTLIATANQGSEATYESGFVIDKFPISRPNLTFSTLTVSNMSPEDSSIYLCSVDGGSYGYTFGSGTRLTVV.

This clonotype was seen ten or more times. The chain uses TRBV20-1 and TRBJ2-2; no clear D. Deletions cut 5 bases from V and 1 base from J, with 5 bases between. The CDR3 totals 12 residues. Germline V CDR1 and CDR2: DFQATT, SNEGSKA (reference sequence). The CDR3 loop is CSARGNTGELFF. CDR3 bases: TGCAGTGCTCGCGGGAACACCGGGGAGCTGTTTTTT.

This clonotype appeared a few times. V usage is TRBV19 and J usage is TRBJ1-1, with 9 nucleotides matching TRBD1. Germline trimming cut 7 bases from V and 5 bases from J; bases unmatched to any gene: 11. The CDR3 runs 15 residues. CDR1 is LNHDA, CDR2 SQIVND, per germline (reference sequence). The CDR3 loop reads CASTEGQGGRTEAFF. The CDR3, as DNA: TGTGCCAGTACCGAGGGACAGGGTGGTCGGACTGAAGCTTTCTTT.

This clonotype was recorded many times. This chain connects TRBV7-2 to TRBJ2-3, with unresolved D. This CDR3 has 13 residues. The V end lost 2 bases, the J end lost 5 bases, and 8 bases lay between the germline ends. Germline V lookup: CDR1 SGHTA, CDR2 FQGNSA. CDR3 sequence reads: CASSLRLKDTQYF. The CDR3 nucleotides are TGTGCCAGCAGCTTAAGATTGAAAGATACGCAGTATTTT. Variable domain in full (rest from reference TRBV7-2 and TRBJ2-3): GAGVSQSPSNKVTEKGKDVELRCDPISGHTALYWYRQSLGQGLEFLIYFQGNSAPDKSGLPSDRFSAERTGGSVSTLTIQRTQQEDSAVYLCASSLRLKDTQYFGPGTRLTVL.

This clonotype was observed at least ten times. CDR3 amino acids: CASSPTGFVSPQHF. The CDR3 DNA reads TGTGCCAGCAGTCCTACAGGTTTCGTATCACCCCAGCATTTT. The chain links TRBV6-1 to TRBJ1-5; D possibly corresponds to TRBD1 (5 bases). V shed 5 bases and J shed 10 bases, with 18 bases lying between them. The CDR3 runs 14 residues. The germline V gene encodes CDR1 MNHNS and CDR2 SASEGT.

The chain links TRBV5-1 to TRBJ2-3; D gene ambiguous. V was trimmed by 0 bases and J by 3 bases, leaving 11 bases between them. This CDR3 is built from 15 residues. Germline V CDR1 and CDR2: SGHRS, YFSETQ. The CDR3 protein is CASSLVTSLTDTQYF. CDR3 sequence (DNA): TGCGCCAGCAGCTTGGTAACATCGCTTACAGATACGCAGTATTTT.

The V gene is TRBV7-2, the J gene TRBJ2-7; 7 bases fit TRBD1. With V trimmed by 8 bases and J by 6 bases, 10 bases remained unmatched. This CDR3 region has 13 residues. Germline CDR1 reads SGHTA; CDR2 reads FQGNSA. Here the CDR3 reads CASGSGGISEQYF. CDR3 bases: TGTGCCAGCGGCTCAGGGGGAATAAGCGAGCAGTACTTC.

This clonotype appeared a few times. The gene calls are TRBV19 and TRBJ2-1, with D possibly matching TRBD1 (6 bases). Per the germline V gene, CDR1 is LNHDA and CDR2 is SQIVND (reference sequence). The V end lost 4 bases, the J end lost 3 bases, and 19 bases lay between the germline ends. CDR3 size: 17 residues. DNA for the CDR3: TGTGCCAGTAGTAAATCAGGGGCAAAATCATACTACAATGAGCAGTTCTTC. This gives the protein CASSKSGAKSYYNEQFF.

This clonotype was counted ten times or more. The chain has TRBV27 and TRBJ2-3, with D possibly TRBD2 on 6 matching bases. The CDR3 extends over 16 amino acids. V was pared by 5 bases and J by 1 base, with 16 bases between. Germline V gives CDR1 MNHEY, CDR2 SMNVEV (reference sequence). In nucleotides, the CDR3 is TGTGCCAGCAGTCTCATGCCGGGCGGGGGCACAGATACGCAGTATTTT. Protein: CASSLMPGGGTDTQYF.

This clonotype has a count of ten or more. This rearrangement joins TRBV7-2 to TRBJ2-7; a weak D match, TRBD1 (5 bases). Germline assignment: CDR1 SGHTA and CDR2 FQGNSA. The CDR3 contains 14 residues. V was clipped by 1 base and J by 3 bases, with 10 bases between them. The CDR3 sequence: CASSLESGFYEQYF. In DNA, the CDR3 is TGTGCCAGCAGCTTAGAGTCAGGGTTCTACGAGCAGTACTTC. The variable domain in full, completed from reference TRBV7-2 and TRBJ2-7, reads GAGVSQSPSNKVTEKGKDVELRCDPISGHTALYWYRQSLGQGLEFLIYFQGNSAPDKSGLPSDRFSAERTGGSVSTLTIQRTQQEDSAVYLCASSLESGFYEQYFGPGTRLTVT.